Detailed here is one TCR beta chain. The CDR3 runs 13 residues. The germline V gene has CDR1 SEHNR and CDR2 FQNEAQ (reference sequence). Between the trimmed V and J ends, which lost 5 bases and 5 bases, there was a span of 13 bases. The data belong to a study of T cell responses to AZD1222 COVID-19 vaccine. Here immunoSEQ multiplex PCR was the method, and the copy in TCRdb shows in-frame clones only, minus some. In the table there are 75,000 to 85,000 clones, 65% to 80% of which are singletons. V and J are TRBV7-9 and TRBJ2-7; D possibly uses TRBD1 or TRBD2 (5 bases each). This receptor was taken from an adult who received the MenACWY meningococcal vaccine as a control. Material: peripheral blood, obtained 28 days after the second dose of the MenACWY control vaccine. The CDR3 is CASSTGAKDEQYF. The CDR3 DNA sequence: TGTGCCAGCAGCACCGGGGCGAAGGACGAGCAGTACTTC.